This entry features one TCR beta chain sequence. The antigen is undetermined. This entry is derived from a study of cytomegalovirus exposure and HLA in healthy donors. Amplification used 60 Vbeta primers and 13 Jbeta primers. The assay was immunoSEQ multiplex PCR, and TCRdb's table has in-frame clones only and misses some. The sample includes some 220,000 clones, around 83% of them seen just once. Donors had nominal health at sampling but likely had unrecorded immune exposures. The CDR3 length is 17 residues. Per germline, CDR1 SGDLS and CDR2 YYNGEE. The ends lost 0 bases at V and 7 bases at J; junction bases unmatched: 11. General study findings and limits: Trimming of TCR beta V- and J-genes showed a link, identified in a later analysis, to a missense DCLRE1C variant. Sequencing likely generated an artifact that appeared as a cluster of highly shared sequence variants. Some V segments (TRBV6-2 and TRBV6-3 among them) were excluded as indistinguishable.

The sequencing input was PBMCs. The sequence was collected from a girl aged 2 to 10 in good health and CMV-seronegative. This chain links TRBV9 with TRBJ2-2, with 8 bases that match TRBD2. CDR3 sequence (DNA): TGTGCCAGCAGCGTAGACGGGGGGGGCGACCTTGGCGGGGAGCTGTTTTTT. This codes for CASSVDGGGDLGGELFF.